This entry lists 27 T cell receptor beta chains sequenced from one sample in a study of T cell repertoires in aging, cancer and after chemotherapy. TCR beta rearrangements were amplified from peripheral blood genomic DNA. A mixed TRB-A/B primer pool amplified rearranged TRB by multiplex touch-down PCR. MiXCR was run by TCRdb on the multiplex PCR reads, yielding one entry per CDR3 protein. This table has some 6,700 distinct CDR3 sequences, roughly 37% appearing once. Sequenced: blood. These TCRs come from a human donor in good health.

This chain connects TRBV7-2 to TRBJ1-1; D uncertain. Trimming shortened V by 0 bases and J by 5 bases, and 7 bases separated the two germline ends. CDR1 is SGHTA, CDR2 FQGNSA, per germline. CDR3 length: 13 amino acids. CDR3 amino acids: CASSLAWDTEAFF. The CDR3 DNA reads TGTGCCAGCAGCTTAGCTTGGGATACTGAAGCTTTCTTT.

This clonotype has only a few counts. The chain's CDR3 is CSVVQRAINTEAFF. The CDR3 coding sequence is TGCAGCGTTGTCCAGAGAGCGATTAACACTGAAGCTTTCTTT. The genes are TRBV29-1 and TRBJ1-1; no clear D gene. The CDR3 extends over 14 amino acids. Germline V gene data show CDR1 as SQVTM and CDR2 as ANQGSEA. V gave up 4 bases and J gave up 2 bases, with 14 bases separating them.

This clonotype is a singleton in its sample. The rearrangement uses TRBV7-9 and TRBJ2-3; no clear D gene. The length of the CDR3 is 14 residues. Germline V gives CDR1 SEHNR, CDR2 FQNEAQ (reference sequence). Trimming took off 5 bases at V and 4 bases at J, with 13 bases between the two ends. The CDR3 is CASSESRPADTQYF. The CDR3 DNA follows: TGTGCCAGCAGCGAAAGCAGGCCGGCAGATACGCAGTATTTT.

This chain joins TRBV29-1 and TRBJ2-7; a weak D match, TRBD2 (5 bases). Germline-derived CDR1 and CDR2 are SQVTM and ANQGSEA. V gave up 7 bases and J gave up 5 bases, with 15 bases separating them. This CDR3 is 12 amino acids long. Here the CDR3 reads CSAGGINDEQYF. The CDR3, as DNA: TGCAGCGCCGGAGGTATTAACGACGAGCAGTACTTC.

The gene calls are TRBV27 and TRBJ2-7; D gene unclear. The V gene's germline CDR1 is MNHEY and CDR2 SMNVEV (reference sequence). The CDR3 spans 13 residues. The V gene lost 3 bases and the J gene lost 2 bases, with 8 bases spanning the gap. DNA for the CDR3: TGTGCCAGCAGTTTGGGTCCGACCTACGAGCAGTACTTC. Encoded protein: CASSLGPTYEQYF.

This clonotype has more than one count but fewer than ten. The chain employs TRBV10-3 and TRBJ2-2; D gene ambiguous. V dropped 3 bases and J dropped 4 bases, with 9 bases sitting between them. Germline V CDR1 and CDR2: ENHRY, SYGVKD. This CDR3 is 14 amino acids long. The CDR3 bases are TGTGCCATCAGTGATTGGCCGGGCACCGGGGAGCTGTTTTTT. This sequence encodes CAISDWPGTGELFF.

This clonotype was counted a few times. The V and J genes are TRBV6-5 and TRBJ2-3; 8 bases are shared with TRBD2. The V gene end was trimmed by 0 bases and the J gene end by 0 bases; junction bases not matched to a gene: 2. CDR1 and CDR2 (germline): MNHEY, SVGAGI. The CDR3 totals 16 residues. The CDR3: CASSYSLADSTDTQYF. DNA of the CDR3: TGTGCCAGCAGTTACTCACTAGCGGATAGCACAGATACGCAGTATTTT.

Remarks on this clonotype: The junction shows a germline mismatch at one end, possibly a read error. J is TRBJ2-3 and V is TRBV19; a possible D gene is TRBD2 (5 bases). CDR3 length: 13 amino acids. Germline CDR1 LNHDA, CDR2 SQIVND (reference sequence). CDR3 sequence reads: CACSIRGTDTQYF. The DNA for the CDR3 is TGTGCCTGTAGTATCCGAGGGACAGATACGCAGTATTTT.

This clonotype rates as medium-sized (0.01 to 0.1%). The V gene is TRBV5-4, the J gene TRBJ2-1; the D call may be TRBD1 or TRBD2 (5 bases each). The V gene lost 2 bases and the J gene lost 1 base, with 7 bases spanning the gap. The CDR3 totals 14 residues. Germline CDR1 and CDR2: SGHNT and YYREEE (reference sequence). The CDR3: CASSFGGSYNEQFF. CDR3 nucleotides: TGTGCCAGCAGCTTTGGGGGTTCCTACAATGAGCAGTTCTTC.

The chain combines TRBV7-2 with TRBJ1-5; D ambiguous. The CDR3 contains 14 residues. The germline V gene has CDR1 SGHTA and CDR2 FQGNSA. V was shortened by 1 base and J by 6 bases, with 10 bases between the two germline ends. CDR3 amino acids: CASSLETLGQPQHF. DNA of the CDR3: TGTGCCAGCAGCTTAGAGACCCTCGGTCAGCCCCAGCATTTT.

CDR3 in amino acids: CASSLVTGDGYTF. In DNA form, the CDR3 reads TGTGCCAGCAGCTTGGTTACAGGGGATGGCTACACCTTC. The chain uses TRBV5-6 and TRBJ1-2; 7 nucleotides match TRBD1. The CDR3 has 13 amino acids. The trim removed 0 bases at V and 6 bases at J, leaving 2 bases unmatched. From germline, CDR1 is SGHDT and CDR2 YYEEEE.

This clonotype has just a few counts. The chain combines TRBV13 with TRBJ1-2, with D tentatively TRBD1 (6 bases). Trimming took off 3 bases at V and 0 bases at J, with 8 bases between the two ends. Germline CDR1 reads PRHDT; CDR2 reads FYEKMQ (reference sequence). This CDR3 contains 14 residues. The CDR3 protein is CASSLGGANYGYTF. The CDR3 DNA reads TGTGCCAGCAGCTTGGGGGGCGCTAACTATGGCTACACCTTC.

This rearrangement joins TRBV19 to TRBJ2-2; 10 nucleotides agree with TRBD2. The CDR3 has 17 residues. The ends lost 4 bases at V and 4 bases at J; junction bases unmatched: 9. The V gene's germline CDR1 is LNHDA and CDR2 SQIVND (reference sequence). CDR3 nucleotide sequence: TGTGCCAGTAGTAAGGGTAGCGGGGGGACAATCACCGGGGAGCTGTTTTTT. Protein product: CASSKGSGGTITGELFF.

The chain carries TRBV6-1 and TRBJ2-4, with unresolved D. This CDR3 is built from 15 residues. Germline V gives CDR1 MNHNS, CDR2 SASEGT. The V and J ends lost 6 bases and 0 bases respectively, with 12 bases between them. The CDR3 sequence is CASSAGALAKNIQYF. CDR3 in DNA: TGTGCCAGCAGCGCTGGAGCCTTAGCCAAAAACATTCAGTACTTC.

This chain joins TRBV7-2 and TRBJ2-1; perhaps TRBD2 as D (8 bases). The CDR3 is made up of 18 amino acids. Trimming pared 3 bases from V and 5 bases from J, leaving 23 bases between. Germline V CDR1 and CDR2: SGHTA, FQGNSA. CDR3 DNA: TGTGCCAGCAGCTTCGCAGGGGGTGCGGGGGGCCGAAACAATGAGCAGTTCTTC. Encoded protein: CASSFAGGAGGRNNEQFF. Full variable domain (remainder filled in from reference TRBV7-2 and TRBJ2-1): GAGVSQSPSNKVTEKGKDVELRCDPISGHTALYWYRQSLGQGLEFLIYFQGNSAPDKSGLPSDRFSAERTGGSVSTLTIQRTQQEDSAVYLCASSFAGGAGGRNNEQFFGPGTRLTVL.

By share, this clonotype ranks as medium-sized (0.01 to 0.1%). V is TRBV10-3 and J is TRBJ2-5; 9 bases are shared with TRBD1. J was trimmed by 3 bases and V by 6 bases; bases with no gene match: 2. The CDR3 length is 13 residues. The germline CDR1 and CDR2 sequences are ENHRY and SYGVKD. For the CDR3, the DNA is TGTGCCATCAGCAGGACAGGGGAAGAGACCCAGTACTTC. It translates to CAISRTGEETQYF.

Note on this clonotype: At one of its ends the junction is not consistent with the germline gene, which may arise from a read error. CDR3 sequence reads: CANSYSNYPAHEQYF. In DNA, the CDR3 is TGTGCCAACAGTTACTCGAATTACCCCGCCCACGAGCAGTACTTC. This sequence joins TRBV6-2 or TRBV6-3 and TRBJ2-7; no clear D gene. Germline V gene data show CDR1 as MNHEY and CDR2 as SVGEGT. The CDR3 spans 15 residues.

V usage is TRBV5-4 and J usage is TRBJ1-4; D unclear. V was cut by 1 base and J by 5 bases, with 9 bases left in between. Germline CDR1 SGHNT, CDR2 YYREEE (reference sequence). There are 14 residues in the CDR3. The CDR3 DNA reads TGTGCCAGCAGCTTGAACACGGAGAATGAAAAACTGTTTTTT. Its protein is CASSLNTENEKLFF.

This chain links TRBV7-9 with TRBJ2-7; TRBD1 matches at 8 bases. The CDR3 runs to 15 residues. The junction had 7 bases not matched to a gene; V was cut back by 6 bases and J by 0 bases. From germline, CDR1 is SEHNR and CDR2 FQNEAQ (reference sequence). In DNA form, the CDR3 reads TGTGCCAGCAGTAGACAGGGGACCTGCTCCTACGAGCAGTACGTC. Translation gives CASSRQGTCSYEQYV.

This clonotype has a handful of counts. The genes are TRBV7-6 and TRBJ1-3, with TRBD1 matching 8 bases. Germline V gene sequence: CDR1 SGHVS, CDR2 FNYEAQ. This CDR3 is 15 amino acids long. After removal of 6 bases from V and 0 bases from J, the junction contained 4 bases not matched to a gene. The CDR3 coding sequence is TGTGCCAGCAGTCCGGACAGGGCCTCTGGAAACACCATATATTTT. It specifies CASSPDRASGNTIYF. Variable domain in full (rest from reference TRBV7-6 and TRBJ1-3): GAGVSQSPRYKVTKRGQDVALRCDPISGHVSLYWYRQALGQGPEFLTYFNYEAQQDKSGLPNDRFSAERPEGSISTLTIQRTEQRDSAMYRCASSPDRASGNTIYFGEGSWLTVV.

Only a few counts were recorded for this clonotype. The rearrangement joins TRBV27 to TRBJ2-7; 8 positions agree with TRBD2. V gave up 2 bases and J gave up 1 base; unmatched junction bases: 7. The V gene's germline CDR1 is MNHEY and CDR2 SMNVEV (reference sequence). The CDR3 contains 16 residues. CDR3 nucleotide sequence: TGTGCCAGCAGTTTAGGCGCGGGGGGCGTTTCCTACGAGCAGTACTTC. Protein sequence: CASSLGAGGVSYEQYF.

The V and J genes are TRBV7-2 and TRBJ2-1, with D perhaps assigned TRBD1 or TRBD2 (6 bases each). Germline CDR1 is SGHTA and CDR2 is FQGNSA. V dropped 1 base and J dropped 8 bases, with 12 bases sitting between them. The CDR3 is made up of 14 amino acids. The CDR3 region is CASSLVTGAYEQFF. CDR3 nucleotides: TGTGCCAGCAGCTTAGTGACGGGGGCCTATGAGCAGTTCTTC.

CDR3 region: CASSGSSSGSDTQYF. The DNA of the CDR3 is TGTGCCAGCAGTGGGTCTTCTAGCGGGAGTGATACGCAGTATTTT. This chain joins TRBV6-5 and TRBJ2-3; 10 nucleotides align to TRBD2. With V trimmed by 5 bases and J by 6 bases, 8 bases remained unmatched. CDR1 MNHEY and CDR2 SVGAGI come from the germline V gene. The CDR3 totals 15 residues.

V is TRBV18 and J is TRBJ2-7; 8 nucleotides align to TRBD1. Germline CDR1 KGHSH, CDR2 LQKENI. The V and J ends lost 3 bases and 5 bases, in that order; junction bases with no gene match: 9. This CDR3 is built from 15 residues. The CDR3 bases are TGTGCCAGCTCACCTTTAGACAGGGGAGTTGACGAGCAGTACTTC. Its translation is CASSPLDRGVDEQYF.

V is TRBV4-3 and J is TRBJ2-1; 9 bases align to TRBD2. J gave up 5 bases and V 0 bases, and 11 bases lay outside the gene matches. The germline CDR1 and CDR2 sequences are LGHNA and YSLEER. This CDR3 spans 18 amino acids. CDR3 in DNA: TGCGCCAGCAGCCAAGAATACCGGGCTAGCGGGGATAACAATGAGCAGTTCTTC. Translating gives CASSQEYRASGDNNEQFF.

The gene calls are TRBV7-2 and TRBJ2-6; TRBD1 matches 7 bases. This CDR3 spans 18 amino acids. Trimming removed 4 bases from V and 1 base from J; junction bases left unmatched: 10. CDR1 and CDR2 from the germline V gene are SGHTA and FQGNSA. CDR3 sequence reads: CASSSFGQVLSGANVLTF. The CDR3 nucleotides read TGTGCCAGCAGCTCGTTCGGACAGGTTTTATCTGGGGCCAACGTCCTGACTTTC.

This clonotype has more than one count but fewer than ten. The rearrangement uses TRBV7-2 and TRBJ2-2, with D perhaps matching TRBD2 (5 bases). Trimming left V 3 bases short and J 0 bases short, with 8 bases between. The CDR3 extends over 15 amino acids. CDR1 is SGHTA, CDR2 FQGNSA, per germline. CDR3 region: CASSLGDSNTGELFF. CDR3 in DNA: TGTGCCAGCAGCTTGGGAGACTCGAACACCGGGGAGCTGTTTTTT.